Listed here are 3 T cell receptor beta chains from one sample, sequenced in a study of T-cell reconstitution after alpha-beta-depleted transplantation in children. Using unique molecular identifiers, the investigators prepared the TCRbeta library. TCRdb processed the PCR reads anew with MiXCR; each CDR3 protein has one entry. The sample includes about 360,000 distinct CDR3 sequences, 13% of them seen just once. The material sequenced was PBMCs, taken from the stem cell graft. Every receptor here comes from a human donor who donated a stem cell graft to a child with Fanconi anemia.

This clonotype was seen repeatedly, ten times or more. V gene TRBV12-3 or TRBV12-4 combines with J gene TRBJ2-7; the D is unclear. This CDR3 region has 13 residues. The germline V and J ends were trimmed by 1 base and 2 bases, with 6 bases remaining between them. Written as DNA, the CDR3 is TGTGCCAGCAGTTTAGGAACCACCTACGAGCAGTACGTC. It codes for CASSLGTTYEQYV.

CDR3 residues: CASFREGNEQFF. The CDR3 bases are TGTGCCAGCTTCCGGGAGGGCAATGAGCAGTTCTTC. The chain combines TRBV6-2 or TRBV6-3 with TRBJ2-1; 8 nucleotides agree with TRBD2. The CDR3 is 12 amino acids. CDR1 is MNHEY and CDR2 is SVGEGT in the germline V gene. Germline trimming cut 8 bases from V and 6 bases from J; bases unmatched to any gene: 3.

The chain has TRBV24-1 and TRBJ2-1; TRBD1 aligns across 7 bases. Germline CDR1 is KGHDR and CDR2 is SFDVKD. This CDR3 contains 16 residues. J gave up 4 bases and V 2 bases, and 7 bases lay outside the gene matches. Here the CDR3 DNA reads TGTGCCACCAGTGATTCCGGGACAGACTATTACAATGAGCAGTTCTTC. Translated: CATSDSGTDYYNEQFF.